This is a list of T cell receptor beta chains from one sample in a study of blood T cell repertoires in COVID-19. Clones were sequenced by immunoSEQ multiplex PCR, and TCRdb holds only the in-frame ones, with some missing. The sample contains some 200,000 clones, 84% of which appear only once. The sequencing sample was made of peripheral blood. Receptors were obtained from a woman aged 60-70 years with acute or convalescent COVID-19. Each CDR3 is given with its conserved first and last residue. D genes are given only for firm matches.

len	d_gene	v_gene	j_gene	CDR3aa
14	-	TRBV4-1	TRBJ1-2	CASSQEHRWDGYTF
13	-	TRBV19	TRBJ1-2	CASSINRDNGYTF
15	-	TRBV7-2	TRBJ1-4	CASSLRSRGGEKLFF
23	-	TRBV5-1	TRBJ1-4	CASSFKTINRLVVGGTTNEKLFF
15	TRBD1	TRBV18	TRBJ1-1	CASSPTKGTVIQAFF
15	-	TRBV5-4	TRBJ1-1	CASSPGQSENTEAFF
15	TRBD1	TRBV7-2	TRBJ1-1	CASSSPTGVGTEAFF
12	-	TRBV12-3/TRBV12-4	TRBJ1-1	CASSRTGFLAFF
19	-	TRBV3-1/TRBV3-2	TRBJ1-5	CASSQDRPGTTGWVGPQHF
13	-	TRBV7-9	TRBJ1-2	CASSSGHQRGYTF
15	-	TRBV4-2	TRBJ1-1	CASSQDPGEGTEAFF
16	TRBD2	TRBV19	TRBJ2-1	CATEGLAGGPYNEQFF
17	TRBD1	TRBV7-9	TRBJ1-2	CASSHRDRGLLPHGYTF
16	TRBD1	TRBV4-2	TRBJ1-5	CASSQAGGSSNQPQHF
14	-	TRBV4-1	TRBJ1-5	CASSQEDRNQPQHF
17	-	TRBV21-1	TRBJ1-4	CASSTTEPGQGHEKLFF
14	TRBD2	TRBV6-2/TRBV6-3	TRBJ2-3	CASSLRGGRHTQYF